This T cell receptor (beta chain) is from a study of blood T cell repertoires in COVID-19. Overall study context: PBMCs, B-cell-depleted T cells, or T cells provided the cDNA or gDNA that made up the material.

CDR3 length: 15 residues. Germline CDR1 is LNHDA and CDR2 is SQIVND (reference sequence). V dropped 6 bases and J dropped 4 bases, with 18 bases sitting between them. The method was immunoSEQ multiplex PCR; TCRdb's version includes in-frame clones alone and lacks a portion of them. Seen here are fewer than 250,000 clones, 80% to 90% observed once, and the top ten hold about 4%. Sequenced: peripheral blood. The clonotype was recovered from a man between 45 and 60 years old with acute or convalescent COVID-19. The J gene is TRBJ1-2, the V gene TRBV19; D may be TRBD1 (5 bases). Written as DNA, the CDR3 is TGTGCCAGTAGCCCAAACATGGGACTAAGCTATGGCTACACCTTC. Translated, it gives CASSPNMGLSYGYTF.